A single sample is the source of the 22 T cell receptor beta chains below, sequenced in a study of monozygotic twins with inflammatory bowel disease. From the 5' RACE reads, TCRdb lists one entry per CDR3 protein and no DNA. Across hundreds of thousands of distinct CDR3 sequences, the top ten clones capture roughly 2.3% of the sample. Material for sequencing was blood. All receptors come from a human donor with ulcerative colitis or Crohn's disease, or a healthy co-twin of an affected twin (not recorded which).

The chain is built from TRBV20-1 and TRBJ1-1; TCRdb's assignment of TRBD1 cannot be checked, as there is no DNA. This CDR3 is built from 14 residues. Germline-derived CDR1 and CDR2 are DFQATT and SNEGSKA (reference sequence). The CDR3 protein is CSARGRQGNTEAFF.

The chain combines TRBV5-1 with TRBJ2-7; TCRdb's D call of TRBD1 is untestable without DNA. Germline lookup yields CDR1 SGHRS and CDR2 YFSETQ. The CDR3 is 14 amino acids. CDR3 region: CASSWTWGAAEQYF.

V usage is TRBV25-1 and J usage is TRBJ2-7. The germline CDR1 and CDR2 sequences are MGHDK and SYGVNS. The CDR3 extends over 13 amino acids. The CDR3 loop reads CASSKTAPYEQYF.

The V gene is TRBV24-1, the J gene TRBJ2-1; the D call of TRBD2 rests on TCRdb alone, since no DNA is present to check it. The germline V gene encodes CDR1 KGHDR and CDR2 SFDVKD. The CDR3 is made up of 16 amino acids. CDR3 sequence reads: CATSDYDPGTRAEQFF.

CDR3 amino acids: CSARDEEGLSNQPQHF. This rearrangement joins TRBV20-1 to TRBJ1-5. Germline-derived CDR1 and CDR2 are DFQATT and SNEGSKA (reference sequence). This CDR3 has 16 amino acids.

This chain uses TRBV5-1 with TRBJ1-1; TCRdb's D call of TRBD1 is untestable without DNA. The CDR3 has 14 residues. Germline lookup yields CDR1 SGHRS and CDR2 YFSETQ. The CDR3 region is CASSLVPVNTEAFF.

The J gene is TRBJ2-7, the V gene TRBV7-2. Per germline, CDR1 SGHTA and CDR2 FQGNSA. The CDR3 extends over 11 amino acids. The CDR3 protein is CASSVTYEQYF.

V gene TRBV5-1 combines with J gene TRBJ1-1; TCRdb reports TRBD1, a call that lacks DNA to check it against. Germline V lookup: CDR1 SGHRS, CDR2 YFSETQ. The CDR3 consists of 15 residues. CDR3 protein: CASSSGQGRNTEAFF.

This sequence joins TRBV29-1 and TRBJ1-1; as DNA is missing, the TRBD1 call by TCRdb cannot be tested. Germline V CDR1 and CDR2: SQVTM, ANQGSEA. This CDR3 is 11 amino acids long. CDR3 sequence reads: CSTRVRLDAFF.

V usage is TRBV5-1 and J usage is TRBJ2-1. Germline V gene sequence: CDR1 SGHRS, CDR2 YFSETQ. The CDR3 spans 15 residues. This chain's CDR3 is CASSLEVRTDNEQFF.

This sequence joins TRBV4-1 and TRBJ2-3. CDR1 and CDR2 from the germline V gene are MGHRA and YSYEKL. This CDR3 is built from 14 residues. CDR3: CASSHGYGTDTQYF.

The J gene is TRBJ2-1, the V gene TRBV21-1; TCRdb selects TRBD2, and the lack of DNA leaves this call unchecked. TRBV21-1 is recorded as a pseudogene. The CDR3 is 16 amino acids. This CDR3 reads CASSKAISGRANEQFF.

CDR3 region: CASSQTGFGANDLTF. V and J are TRBV27 and TRBJ2-6; the TCRdb D gene call, TRBD1, has no DNA to confirm it. CDR3 length equals 15 residues. CDR1 and CDR2 (germline): MNHEY, SMNVEV (reference sequence). The variable domain in full, completed from reference TRBV27 and TRBJ2-6, reads EAQVTQNPRYLITVTGKKLTVTCSQNMNHEYMSWYRQDPGLGLRQIYYSMNVEVTDKGDVPEGYKVSRKEKRNFPLILESPSPNQTSLYFCASSQTGFGANDLTFGAGSRLTVL.

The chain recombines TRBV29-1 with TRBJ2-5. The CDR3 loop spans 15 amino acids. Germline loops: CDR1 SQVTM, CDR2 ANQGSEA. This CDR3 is CSVMPSTVSKETQYF.

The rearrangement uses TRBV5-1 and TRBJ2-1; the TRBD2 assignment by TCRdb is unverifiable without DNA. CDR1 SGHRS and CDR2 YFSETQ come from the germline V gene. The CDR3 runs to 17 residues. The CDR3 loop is CASSLYLTGGPGNEQFF.

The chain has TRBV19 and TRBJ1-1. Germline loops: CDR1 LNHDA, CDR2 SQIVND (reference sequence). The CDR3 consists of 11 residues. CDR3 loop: CATDKNTEAFF.

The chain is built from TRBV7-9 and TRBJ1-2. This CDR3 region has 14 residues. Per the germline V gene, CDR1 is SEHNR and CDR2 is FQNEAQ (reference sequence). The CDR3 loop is CASSLEGFNYGYTF.

CDR3: CSARDPRTRQLNTEAFF. This chain connects TRBV20-1 to TRBJ1-1; no DNA is available, so the TRBD1 call from TCRdb remains unchecked. This CDR3 is built from 17 residues. Germline values: CDR1 DFQATT, CDR2 SNEGSKA (reference sequence).

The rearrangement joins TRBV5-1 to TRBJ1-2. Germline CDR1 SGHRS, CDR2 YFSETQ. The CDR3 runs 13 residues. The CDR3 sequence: CASSLGAAGGYTF.

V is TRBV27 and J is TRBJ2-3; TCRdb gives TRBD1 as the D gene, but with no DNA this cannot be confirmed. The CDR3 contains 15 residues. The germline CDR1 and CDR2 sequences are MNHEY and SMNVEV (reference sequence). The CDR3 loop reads CASSSRPGTGDTQYF.

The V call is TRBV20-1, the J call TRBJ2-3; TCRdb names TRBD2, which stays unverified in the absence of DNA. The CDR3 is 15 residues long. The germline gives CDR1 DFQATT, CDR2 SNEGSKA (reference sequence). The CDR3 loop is CSATIAGGAADTQYF.

CDR3 loop: CASSLEEGLYGYTF. J is TRBJ1-2 and V is TRBV7-2. This CDR3 region has 14 residues. Germline CDR1 and CDR2: SGHTA and FQGNSA.